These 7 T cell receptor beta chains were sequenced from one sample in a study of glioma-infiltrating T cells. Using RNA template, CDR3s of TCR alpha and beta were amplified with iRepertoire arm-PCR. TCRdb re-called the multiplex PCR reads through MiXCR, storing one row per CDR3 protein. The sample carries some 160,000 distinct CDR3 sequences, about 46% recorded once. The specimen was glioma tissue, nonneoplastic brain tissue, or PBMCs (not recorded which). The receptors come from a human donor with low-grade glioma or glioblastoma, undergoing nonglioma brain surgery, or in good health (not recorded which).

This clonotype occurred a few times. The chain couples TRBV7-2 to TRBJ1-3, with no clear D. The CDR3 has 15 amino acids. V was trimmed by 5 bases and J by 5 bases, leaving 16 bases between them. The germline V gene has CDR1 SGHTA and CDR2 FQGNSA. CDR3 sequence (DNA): TGTGCCAGCAGCCTGGAAGACCCGGGGAGAAACACCATATATTTT. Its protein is CASSLEDPGRNTIYF.

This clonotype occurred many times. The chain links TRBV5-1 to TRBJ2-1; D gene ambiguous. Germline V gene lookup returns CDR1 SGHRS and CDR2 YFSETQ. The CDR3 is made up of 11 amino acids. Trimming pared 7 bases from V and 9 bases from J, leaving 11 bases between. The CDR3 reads CASRLQSEQFF. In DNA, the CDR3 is TGCGCCAGCCGCCTCCAGAGTGAGCAGTTCTTC.

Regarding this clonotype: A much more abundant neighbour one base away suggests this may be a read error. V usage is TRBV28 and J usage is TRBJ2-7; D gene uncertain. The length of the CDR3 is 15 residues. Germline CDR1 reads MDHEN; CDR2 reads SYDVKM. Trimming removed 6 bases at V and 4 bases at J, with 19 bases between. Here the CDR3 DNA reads TGTGCCAGCAGCGAACCGTCGAGGTGCCGGTACGAGCAGTACTTC. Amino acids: CASSEPSRCRYEQYF. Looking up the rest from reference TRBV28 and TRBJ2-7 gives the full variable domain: DVKVTQSSRYLVKRTGEKVFLECVQDMDHENMFWYRQDPGLGLRLIYFSYDVKMKEKGDIPEGYSVSREKKERFSLILESASTNQTSMYLCASSEPSRCRYEQYFGPGTRLTVT.

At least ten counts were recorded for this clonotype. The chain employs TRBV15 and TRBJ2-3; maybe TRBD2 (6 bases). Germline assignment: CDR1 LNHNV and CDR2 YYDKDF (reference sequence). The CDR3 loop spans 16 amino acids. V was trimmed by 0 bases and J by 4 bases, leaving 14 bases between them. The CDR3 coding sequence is TGTGCCACCAGCAGAGATCGGGCGGGACGGGCAGATACGCAGTATTTT. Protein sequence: CATSRDRAGRADTQYF.

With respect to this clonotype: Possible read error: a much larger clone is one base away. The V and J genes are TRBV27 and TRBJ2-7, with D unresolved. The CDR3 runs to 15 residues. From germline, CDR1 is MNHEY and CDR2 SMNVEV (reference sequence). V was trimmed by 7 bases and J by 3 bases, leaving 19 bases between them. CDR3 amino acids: CASTPLRAVVYEQYF. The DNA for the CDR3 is TGTGCCAGCACCCCTCTAAGGGCAGTAGTCTACGAGCAGTACTTC.

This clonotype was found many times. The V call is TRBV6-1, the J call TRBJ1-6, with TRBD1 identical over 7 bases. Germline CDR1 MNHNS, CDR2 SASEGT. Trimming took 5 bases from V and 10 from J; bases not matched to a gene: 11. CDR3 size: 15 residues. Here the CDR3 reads CASSPTQGVRSPLHF. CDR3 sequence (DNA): TGTGCCAGCAGTCCAACGCAGGGGGTTCGGTCACCCCTCCACTTT.

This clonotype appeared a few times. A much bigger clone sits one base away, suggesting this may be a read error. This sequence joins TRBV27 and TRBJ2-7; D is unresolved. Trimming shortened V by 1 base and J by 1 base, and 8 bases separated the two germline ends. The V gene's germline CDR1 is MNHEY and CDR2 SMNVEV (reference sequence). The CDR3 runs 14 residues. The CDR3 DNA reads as TGTGCCAGCAGTTTATTTGCTCCATCCTACGAGCAGTACTTC. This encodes CASSLFAPSYEQYF.